Described below is a single T cell receptor beta chain sequence and its context. V shed 0 bases, J shed 0 bases, and the junction held 6 bases outside the gene matches. This CDR3 is built from 17 residues. Looked up from germline, CDR1 is SGDLS and CDR2 is YYNGEE. Clones were read by immunoSEQ multiplex PCR, and TCRdb kept only the in-frame ones, dropping some. The repertoire includes around 42,000 clones, approximately 87% of them detected once, and 45% to 50% sits in the top ten. This sample is part of a study of control samples from healthy donors and cancer patients. The sample was blood. This sequence was found in a man in his sixties in good health. The rearrangement links TRBV9 to TRBJ2-5; 9 bases fit TRBD2. As DNA, the CDR3 is TGTGCCAGCAGCGTAGCTGGGAGCGGGGGGCACCAAGAGACCCAGTACTTC. Its translation is CASSVAGSGGHQETQYF.